This T cell receptor beta chain was sequenced in a study of post-analysis software for immune sequencing data (dated by TCRdb to the mid-2010s). Study-level background: The recorded disease courses included relapsing-remitting, secondary progressive and progressive-relapsing multiple sclerosis, and some patients had no subtype annotation. The patient repertoires were set against under 12 previously published healthy control repertoires from donors whose ages ranged from roughly 6 to 25 years. A subset of samples was prepared in parallel using single-end sample barcoding, then pooled and co-amplified after Illumina adapter ligation.

This clonotype was seen a single time. It lacks a known antigen. Qualities for individual bases were not recorded, and no much larger clone is one base off. Libraries came from PCR. This sample was sequenced with an Illumina HiSeq 2500. To reduce PCR and sequencing biases, unique molecular identifiers were incorporated into the TCR beta cDNA libraries. Some 500,000 cDNA molecules were obtained per 1 to 10 million input T cells, so each molecule approximated one T cell. The patient libraries were prepared and sequenced with the same protocol used for the earlier healthy control dataset. Within a given batch, samples were prepared together, multiplexed and sequenced on the same HiSeq lane. The study's own analysis went as follows. Raw barcoded reads were processed with MIGEC, and single-read molecular identifier groups were discarded before consensus assembly and CDR3 extraction. VDJtools was used for post-analysis of the clonotype tables, and diversity was normalized by down-sampling every dataset to the size of the smallest sample. To correct batch-related cross-sample contamination, repertoire overlap clustering matched CDR3 amino acid sequences but not nucleotide sequences. The public reads were quality trimmed at Q25 with fastp and then assembled into clones with MiXCR by TCRdb, keeping productive beta chains. Each CDR3 protein gets just one entry, which takes the most common genes and DNA from the rows behind it. It is TCRdb's table, rather than the study itself, that gives the V and J calls and clone size. Within this sample are 650,000 to 850,000 distinct CDR3 sequences, with approximately 53% of them counted one time only. The ten largest clones capture approximately 4.4% of the sample.

To demonstrate the VDJtools post-analysis software, TCR beta repertoires were profiled from the peripheral blood of 13 young patients with multiple sclerosis. Multiple sclerosis patients were children and adolescents aged about 6 to 15 years. Here is what the overall study found, with its caveats: The multiple sclerosis patient group was slightly younger than the control group. When samples were clustered directly using the F measure, samples prepared in the same batch co-clustered strongly, which prompted a batch-effect correction. Significantly lower normalized Chao1 diversity was found in multiple sclerosis patients than in controls, suggesting substantial peripheral T-cell clonal expansion.

Sequencing was carried out using blood. The sequence derives from a girl between 10 and 17 years old with multiple sclerosis.

The CDR3 protein is CASSLKGADSYEQYF. In nucleotides, the sequence is TGTGCCAGCAGTTTAAAAGGGGCAGACTCCTACGAGCAGTACTTC. The receptor chain draws on TRBV12-3 or TRBV12-4 and TRBJ2-7; the D region possibly corresponds to TRBD1 (5 bases align). Spanning cysteine to phenylalanine, the CDR3 consists of 15 amino acids. The kept DNA is CDR3 alone, 45 bases in frame from the first base. V drops 2 bases and J drops 0 bases, leaving 11 bases in between.